Each of the 26 T cell receptor beta chains below was sequenced from the same sample in a study of Graves' ophthalmopathy and Graves' hyperthyroidism. TCR beta CDR3 amplification used RNA transcripts. RT-PCR was first run with HTBI primers, then multiplex PCR in a second round. TCRdb reprocessed the multiplex PCR reads via MiXCR and lists one record per CDR3 protein. The sample includes hundreds of thousands of distinct CDR3 sequences, about 41% of them seen just once. Sequencing input: peripheral blood. The receptors come from an adult man with Graves' ophthalmopathy.

This chain uses TRBV25-1 with TRBJ1-4, with 9 bases that match TRBD1. Looked up from germline, CDR1 is MGHDK and CDR2 is SYGVNS. V dropped 4 bases and J dropped 7; count of bases not matched to a gene: 4. The CDR3 spans 14 residues. For the CDR3, the DNA is TGTGCCAGCAGTGTAACGGGACAGGGTGAAAAACTGTTTTTT. It codes for CASSVTGQGEKLFF.

In its sample, this clonotype was seen many times. This chain links TRBV29-1 with TRBJ2-7; TRBD1 agrees at 7 bases. Germline CDR1 reads SQVTM; CDR2 reads ANQGSEA. This CDR3 spans 11 amino acids. The V gene end was trimmed by 5 bases and the J gene end by 5 bases; junction bases not matched to a gene: 3. CDR3 protein: CSVMTGHEQYF. CDR3 nucleotides: TGCAGCGTTATGACAGGGCACGAGCAGTACTTC.

Comments on this clonotype: The junction differs from germline at one of its ends, possibly a read error. The rearrangement uses TRBV10-2 and TRBJ2-6; perhaps TRBD2 as D (7 bases). The CDR3 extends over 14 amino acids. The germline CDR1 and CDR2 sequences are WSHSY and SAAADI. The CDR3, as DNA: TGTGCCAGCAGTGAAGTGGGAGGGGACACCGTCCTGACTTTC. This codes for CASSEVGGDTVLTF.

The V gene is TRBV12-3 or TRBV12-4, the J gene TRBJ2-7, with D hard to call. The V gene lost 3 bases and the J gene lost 5 bases, with 5 bases spanning the gap. The CDR3 extends over 11 amino acids. DNA of the CDR3: TGTGCCAGCAGTTTTTCTGACGAGCAGTACGTC. The encoded protein is CASSFSDEQYV.

This clonotype was seen a few times. V and J are TRBV20-1 and TRBJ2-7, with TRBD2 identical over 11 bases. Germline V lookup: CDR1 DFQATT, CDR2 SNEGSKA (reference sequence). The CDR3 spans 14 residues. V dropped 3 bases and J dropped 6; count of bases not matched to a gene: 7. The CDR3 DNA follows: TGCAGTGCTAGTGATAGCGGGGGGGCCACCGAGCAGTACTTC. Amino acids: CSASDSGGATEQYF.

J is TRBJ1-5 and V is TRBV2; D gene unclear. Germline-derived CDR1 and CDR2 are SNHLY and FYNNEI. This CDR3 comprises 11 residues. Trimming left V 3 bases short and J 10 bases short, with 7 bases between. CDR3 DNA sequence: TGTGCCAGCAGTGAGGAGGATCCCCAGCATTTT. It translates to CASSEEDPQHF.

This clonotype was counted at least ten times. The rearrangement links TRBV29-1 to TRBJ2-5; D is unresolved. Trimming took off 3 bases at V and 1 base at J, with 6 bases between the two ends. CDR1 and CDR2 from the germline V gene are SQVTM and ANQGSEA. The CDR3 has 12 amino acids. CDR3 in DNA: TGCAGCGTTGAGTGGATCCAAGAGACCCAGTACTTC. Protein sequence: CSVEWIQETQYF. The entire variable domain, with the rest obtained from reference TRBV29-1 and TRBJ2-5, is as follows: SAVISQKPSRDICQRGTSLTIQCQVDSQVTMMFWYRQQPGQSLTLIATANQGSEATYESGFVIDKFPISRPNLTFSTLTVSNMSPEDSSIYLCSVEWIQETQYFGPGTRLLVL.

On this clonotype itself: With a much larger clone just one base away, this may be a read error. This chain joins TRBV19 and TRBJ1-6; 7 bases agree with TRBD1. The CDR3 covers 13 residues. Germline V gives CDR1 LNHDA, CDR2 SQIVND (reference sequence). V was clipped by 7 bases and J by 5 bases; unmatched bases: 2. DNA for the CDR3: TGTGCCAGTAAGACAGGGCATAATTCACCCCTCCACTTT. This encodes CASKTGHNSPLHF.

This clonotype occurred a few times. The rearrangement uses TRBV12-3 or TRBV12-4 and TRBJ2-2; D not certain. Between the trimmed V and J ends, which lost 5 bases and 5 bases, there was a span of 12 bases. The CDR3 loop spans 14 amino acids. CDR3 bases: TGTGCCAGCAGTCCCCCGGTCGGGACCGGGGAGCTGTTTTTT. Translated: CASSPPVGTGELFF.

This chain links TRBV5-1 with TRBJ1-4; D is undetermined. CDR1 and CDR2 from the germline V gene are SGHRS and YFSETQ. Trimming shortened V by 0 bases and J by 4 bases, and 10 bases separated the two germline ends. The CDR3 has 15 amino acids. CDR3 bases: TGCGCCAGCAGCTTGGTAGGAGGAATTAATGAAAAACTGTTTTTT. It encodes CASSLVGGINEKLFF.

A few counts support this clonotype. This chain links TRBV5-5 with TRBJ2-7, with 10 nucleotides matching TRBD2. The CDR3 spans 15 residues. The V and J ends lost 3 bases and 7 bases, in that order; junction bases with no gene match: 10. Germline lookup yields CDR1 SGHKS and CDR2 YYEKEE (reference sequence). The chain's CDR3 is CASSSEPGTSVEQYF. The CDR3 DNA follows: TGTGCCAGCAGCTCCGAGCCCGGGACTAGCGTTGAGCAGTACTTC.

This clonotype occurred many times. The J gene is TRBJ1-5, the V gene TRBV6-5, with 10 bases aligning to TRBD1. Germline V lookup: CDR1 MNHEY, CDR2 SVGAGI. Trimming at V came to 6 bases and at J to 0 bases, leaving 2 bases not matched to a gene. CDR3 size: 15 residues. The CDR3 loop reads CASRGQGNSNQPQHF. CDR3 sequence (DNA): TGTGCCAGCAGGGGACAGGGGAATAGCAATCAGCCCCAGCATTTT.

A word on this clonotype: Since a much larger clone is just one base distant, this may be a read error. V gene TRBV12-3 or TRBV12-4 combines with J gene TRBJ1-1; tentative D call: TRBD1 (5 bases). The CDR3 runs to 14 residues. Trimming took 6 bases from V and 2 from J, leaving 13 bases between them. CDR3 in amino acids: CASRQEGLNTEAFF. The CDR3 DNA reads TGTGCCAGCAGACAGGAGGGCCTTAACACTGAAGCTTTCTTT.

The sample holds a few counts of this clonotype. A single base separates this from a much larger clone, so it may be a read error. The chain has TRBV10-3 and TRBJ1-1; D remains ambiguous. CDR1 ENHRY and CDR2 SYGVKD come from the germline V gene. With 5 bases removed from V and 7 bases from J, the gap between germline ends came to 5 bases. The CDR3 spans 10 residues. The CDR3 is CAISRVEAFF. CDR3 DNA: TGTGCCATCAGTAGGGTTGAAGCTTTCTTT.

The chain uses TRBV18 and TRBJ1-1, with 7 bases that match TRBD1. CDR3 length equals 16 residues. Germline V gives CDR1 KGHSH, CDR2 LQKENI. Trimming took 2 bases from V and 3 from J; bases not matched to a gene: 9. CDR3 protein: CASSPVPGTADTEAFF. For the CDR3, the DNA is TGTGCCAGCTCACCAGTGCCCGGGACAGCCGACACTGAAGCTTTCTTT.

This clonotype was detected a few times. The chain joins TRBV7-9 to TRBJ1-1, with TRBD1 as a possible D gene (6 bases). V was cut by 8 bases and J by 0 bases, with 16 bases left in between. The CDR3 extends over 15 amino acids. Germline values: CDR1 SEHNR, CDR2 FQNEAQ (reference sequence). The CDR3 nucleotides read TGTGCCAGCGCACAGGGTCCCCGAATGAACACTGAAGCTTTCTTT. Translating it yields CASAQGPRMNTEAFF.

This clonotype was detected ten times or more. The rearrangement uses TRBV7-2 and TRBJ1-2, with TRBD1 identical over 9 bases. After removal of 5 bases from V and 0 bases from J, the junction contained 7 bases not matched to a gene. Germline CDR1 reads SGHTA; CDR2 reads FQGNSA. There are 16 residues in the CDR3. CDR3 region: CASSIPGQGTNYGYTF. CDR3 DNA: TGTGCCAGCAGCATCCCGGGACAGGGCACTAACTATGGCTACACCTTC.

The rearrangement links TRBV6-1 to TRBJ1-1; D gene unclear. From germline, CDR1 is MNHNS and CDR2 SASEGT. The CDR3 sequence is 14 residues long. Trimming pared 5 bases from V and 7 bases from J, leaving 17 bases between. The CDR3 nucleotides are TGTGCCAGCAGTTACTCATCGGGTCGCGATGAAGCTTTCTTT. Its protein is CASSYSSGRDEAFF.

The J gene is TRBJ1-6, the V gene TRBV29-1; a weak D match, TRBD1 (5 bases). V was trimmed by 0 bases and J by 15 bases, leaving 9 bases between them. CDR1 SQVTM and CDR2 ANQGSEA come from the germline V gene. CDR3 length: 11 amino acids. The CDR3: CSVEEGTHLHF. CDR3 DNA sequence: TGCAGCGTTGAAGAGGGGACTCACCTCCACTTT.

In its sample, this clonotype was seen many times. The chain couples TRBV20-1 to TRBJ2-5; 9 bases are shared with TRBD1. Germline trimming cut 5 bases from V and 2 bases from J; bases unmatched to any gene: 6. Germline CDR1 DFQATT, CDR2 SNEGSKA (reference sequence). There are 14 residues in the CDR3. The DNA of the CDR3 is TGCAGTGCTTTGGACAGGGGAGGGCAAGAGACCCAGTACTTC. Residues: CSALDRGGQETQYF.

About this clonotype itself: This could be a read error, since a much larger clone is one nucleotide away. V usage is TRBV5-5 and J usage is TRBJ1-1; D gene unclear. Germline V CDR1 and CDR2: SGHKS, YYEKEE (reference sequence). The CDR3 covers 13 residues. The CDR3 sequence: CANSLVFGNEAFF. The CDR3 DNA is TGTGCCAACAGCTTGGTTTTTGGAAATGAAGCTTTCTTT.

The table lists this clonotype with a few counts. V and J are TRBV7-9 and TRBJ2-7; 13 nucleotides agree with TRBD2. From germline, CDR1 is SEHNR and CDR2 FQNEAQ (reference sequence). The CDR3 covers 16 residues. The V gene end was trimmed by 5 bases and the J gene end by 2 bases; junction bases not matched to a gene: 6. This CDR3 reads CASSPKTSGGPYEQYF. The DNA of the CDR3 is TGTGCCAGCAGCCCGAAGACTAGCGGGGGGCCCTACGAGCAGTACTTC.

This clonotype was counted at least ten times. The J gene is TRBJ1-1, the V gene TRBV10-3, with D unclear. There are 11 residues in the CDR3. V was pared by 9 bases and J by 4 bases, with 9 bases between. CDR1 is ENHRY and CDR2 is SYGVKD in the germline V gene. CDR3: CAIQSSTEAFF. CDR3 DNA sequence: TGTGCCATACAGAGCAGCACTGAAGCTTTCTTT.

This clonotype was recorded many times. The genes are TRBV7-9 and TRBJ2-7; D call uncertain. Trimming shortened V by 4 bases and J by 4 bases, and 17 bases separated the two germline ends. CDR3 length: 15 residues. Germline CDR1 reads SEHNR; CDR2 reads FQNEAQ (reference sequence). CDR3: CASSSQRRHNYEQYF. CDR3 in DNA: TGTGCCAGCAGCTCGCAGCGCCGACATAATTACGAGCAGTACTTC.

In its sample, this clonotype was seen many times. The genes are TRBV2 and TRBJ2-7, with a tentative D call TRBD1 (6 bases). Germline lookup yields CDR1 SNHLY and CDR2 FYNNEI. V was shortened by 4 bases and J by 1 base, with 14 bases between the two germline ends. The CDR3 has 15 amino acids. The CDR3 sequence is CASSGQGSASYEQYF. Written as DNA, the CDR3 is TGTGCCAGCAGTGGTCAGGGGAGTGCGTCCTACGAGCAGTACTTC.

This clonotype was recorded at least ten times. The chain couples TRBV9 to TRBJ1-1, with a possible D match to TRBD1 (6 bases). The V end lost 2 bases, the J end lost 5 bases, and 16 bases lay between the germline ends. Germline V lookup: CDR1 SGDLS, CDR2 YYNGEE. This CDR3 spans 15 amino acids. The CDR3, as DNA: TGTGCCAGCAGCGTGGGGGGGCAGGGAAGGACTGAAGCTTTCTTT. Translation gives CASSVGGQGRTEAFF. The whole variable domain, filled in from reference TRBV9 and TRBJ1-1, reads DSGVTQTPKHLITATGQRVTLRCSPRSGDLSVYWYQQSLDQGLQFLIQYYNGEERAKGNILERFSAQQFPDLHSELNLSSLELGDSALYFCASSVGGQGRTEAFFGQGTRLTVV.